Presented here are 9 T cell receptor beta chains from one specimen sequenced in a study of T cell repertoires in cytomegalovirus infection. TCRdb itself ran the reads through MiXCR, one entry per CDR3 protein. The sample carries 800,000 to 950,000 distinct CDR3 sequences, 32% recorded once. Which antigens these TCRs recognize remains unknown. Sequenced material: cultured CD8+ T cells from PBMCs, taken from culture after CMV antigen stimulation. The receptors originated from a human donor in good health (CMV status not recorded). Some clones in this sample may be carry-over from other donors' samples.

This clonotype was observed a handful of times. The chain recombines TRBV5-4 with TRBJ2-7; possibly TRBD1 or TRBD2 for D (6 bases each). CDR1 and CDR2 (germline): SGHNT, YYREEE (reference sequence). The CDR3 spans 15 residues. The CDR3 nucleotides read TGTGCCAGCAGCCTATACGCGGGACACGCCGCGGGTCAACAGGTC. Its translation: CASSLYAGHAAGQQV.

This clonotype has a count of ten or more. V gene TRBV7-3 combines with J gene TRBJ2-7; D unclear. The CDR3 is made up of 12 amino acids. Looked up from germline, CDR1 is SGHTA and CDR2 is FQGTGA. Trimming removed 5 bases from V and 3 bases from J, with 8 bases in between. DNA of the CDR3: TGTGCCAGCAGCCCCTCCGACTACGAGCAGTACGTC. This sequence encodes CASSPSDYEQYV.

The chain combines TRBV11-2 with TRBJ1-1, with D possibly TRBD1 on 6 matching bases. The CDR3 has 14 residues. V shed 4 bases and J shed 4 bases, with 13 bases lying between them. CDR1 is SGHAT and CDR2 is FQNNGV in the germline V gene. The chain's CDR3 is CASSSQGGFTEAFF. The CDR3 coding sequence is TGTGCCAGCAGCTCGCAAGGGGGGTTCACTGAAGCTTTCTTT.

This clonotype was seen a handful of times. The J gene is TRBJ1-6, the V gene TRBV28; D not certain. V lost 7 bases, J lost 2 bases, and 6 bases lay in between. The CDR3 totals 13 residues. Germline V gene data show CDR1 as MDHEN and CDR2 as SYDVKM. The CDR3 loop reads CASTDTYNSPLHF. In nucleotides, the CDR3 is TGTGCCAGCACGGATACCTATAATTCACCCCTCCACTTT.

The genes are TRBV7-8 and TRBJ1-4; 8 bases agree with TRBD1. The CDR3 totals 12 residues. Germline values: CDR1 SGHVS, CDR2 FQNEAQ. V shed 7 bases, J shed 7 bases, and the junction held 2 bases outside the gene matches. The CDR3 DNA reads as TGTGCCAGCACCGGACAGGGTGAAAAACTGTTTTTT. As protein: CASTGQGEKLFF.

The chain carries TRBV6-1 and TRBJ2-5, with D tentatively TRBD2 (5 bases). CDR1 is MNHNS, CDR2 SASEGT, per germline. The CDR3 is 12 residues long. V dropped 8 bases and J dropped 6 bases, with 13 bases sitting between them. The CDR3 sequence: CASRLARKTQYF. In DNA form, the CDR3 reads TGTGCCAGCCGGCTAGCTAGGAAGACCCAGTACTTC.

This clonotype has only a few counts. This chain links TRBV6-2 or TRBV6-3 with TRBJ2-7; maybe TRBD1 (6 bases). V was cut by 0 bases and J by 0 bases, with 12 bases left in between. Looked up from germline, CDR1 is MNHEY and CDR2 is SVGEGT. This CDR3 region has 16 residues. DNA of the CDR3: TGTGCCAGCAGTTACTCGACAGGTCGAGACTCCTACGAGCAGTACTTC. Amino acid sequence: CASSYSTGRDSYEQYF.

This clonotype came up many times. The chain links TRBV12-3 or TRBV12-4 to TRBJ2-5; tentatively, D is TRBD1 (6 bases). Trimming left V 3 bases short and J 5 bases short, with 13 bases between. This CDR3 spans 14 amino acids. Here the CDR3 DNA reads TGTGCCAGCAGTTTGGTGGGGGCTGGGGAGACCCAGTACTTC. Its translation is CASSLVGAGETQYF.

As regards this clonotype: An end of the junction does not agree with germline; a read error may underlie this. The chain is built from TRBV6-1 and TRBJ2-5, with D maybe TRBD2 (5 bases). The CDR3 has 14 amino acids. Germline CDR1 MNHNS, CDR2 SASEGT. CDR3 coding DNA: TGTGCCAGCGGTGAGAGGGTAACGCAAGAGACCCAGTACTTC. Translation: CASGERVTQETQYF.